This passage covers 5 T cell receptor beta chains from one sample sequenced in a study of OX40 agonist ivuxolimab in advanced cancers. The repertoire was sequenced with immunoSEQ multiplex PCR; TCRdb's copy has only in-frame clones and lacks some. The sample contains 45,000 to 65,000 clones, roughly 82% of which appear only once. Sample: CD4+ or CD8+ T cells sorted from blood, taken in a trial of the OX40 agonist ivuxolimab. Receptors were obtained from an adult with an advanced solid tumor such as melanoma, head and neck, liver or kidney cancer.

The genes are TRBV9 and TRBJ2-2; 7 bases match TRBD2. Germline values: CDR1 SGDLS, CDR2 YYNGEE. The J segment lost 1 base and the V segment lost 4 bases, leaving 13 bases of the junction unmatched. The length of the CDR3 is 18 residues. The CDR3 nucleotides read TGTGCCAGCAGCTCACACGGCGGGAGCGGGGAGAACACCGGGGAGCTGTTTTTT. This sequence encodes CASSSHGGSGENTGELFF.

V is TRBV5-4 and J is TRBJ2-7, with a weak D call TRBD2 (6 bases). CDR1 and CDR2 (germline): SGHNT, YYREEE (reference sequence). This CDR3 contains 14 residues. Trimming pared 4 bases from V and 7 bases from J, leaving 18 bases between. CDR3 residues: CASSLGLTPEEQYF. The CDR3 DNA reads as TGTGCCAGCAGCCTTGGACTAACTCCCGAGGAGCAGTACTTC.

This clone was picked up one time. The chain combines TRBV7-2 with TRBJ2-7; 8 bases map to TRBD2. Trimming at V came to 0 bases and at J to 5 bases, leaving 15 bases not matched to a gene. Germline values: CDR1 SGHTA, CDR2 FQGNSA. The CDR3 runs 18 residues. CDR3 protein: CASSLARFSGAAEDEQYF. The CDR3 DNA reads TGTGCCAGCAGCTTAGCCAGATTTAGCGGGGCGGCAGAGGACGAGCAGTACTTC.

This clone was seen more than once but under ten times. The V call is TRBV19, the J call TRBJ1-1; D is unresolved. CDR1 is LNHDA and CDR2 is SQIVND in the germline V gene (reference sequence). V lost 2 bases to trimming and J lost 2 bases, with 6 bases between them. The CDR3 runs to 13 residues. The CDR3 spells CASSIQRNTEAFF. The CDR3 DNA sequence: TGTGCCAGTAGTATACAGCGAAACACTGAAGCTTTCTTT.

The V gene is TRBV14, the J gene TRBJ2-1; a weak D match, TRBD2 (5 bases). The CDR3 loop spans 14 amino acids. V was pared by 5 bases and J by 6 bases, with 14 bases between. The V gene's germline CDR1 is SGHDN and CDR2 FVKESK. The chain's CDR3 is CASSIPGTLNEQFF. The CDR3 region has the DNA TGTGCCAGCAGCATCCCGGGAACCCTCAATGAGCAGTTCTTC.